These 14 T cell receptor beta chains originate from one sample sequenced in a study of PD-1 blockade in classical Hodgkin lymphoma. Measured with immunoSEQ multiplex PCR; TCRdb has only the in-frame clones, and not every one. The table includes 95,000 to 100,000 clones, roughly 91% detected once. Every single patient, without exception, relapsed after autologous stem cell transplantation, and brentuximab vedotin exposure varied. The material sequenced was peripheral blood mononuclear cells (PBMCs), taken before the second cycle of nivolumab. These receptors came from a human donor with classical Hodgkin lymphoma.

This rearrangement joins TRBV6-5 to TRBJ1-1; 7 positions agree with TRBD1. Losses at the gene ends were 1 base for V and 0 bases for J; bases not matched to a gene: 5. This CDR3 comprises 16 residues. CDR1 and CDR2 from the germline V gene are MNHEY and SVGAGI. The CDR3 coding sequence is TGTGCCAGCAGTTACTTGGGACAGCTCATGAACACTGAAGCTTTCTTT. This codes for CASSYLGQLMNTEAFF.

The CDR3 region is CASSRDSYNEQFF. CDR3 in DNA: TGTGCCAGCAGCCGTGACAGTTACAATGAGCAGTTCTTC. This chain links TRBV7-6 with TRBJ2-1; D is perhaps TRBD1 (5 bases). The CDR3 consists of 13 residues. Trimming stripped 5 bases from V and 4 bases from J, with 9 bases between. CDR1 and CDR2 (germline): SGHVS, FNYEAQ.

The chain is built from TRBV19 and TRBJ2-1; the D is unclear. Trimming shortened V by 7 bases and J by 0 bases, and 19 bases separated the two germline ends. Germline CDR1 and CDR2: LNHDA and SQIVND (reference sequence). CDR3 length equals 17 residues. In DNA form, the CDR3 reads TGTGCCAGTACTCCCTCTTCCCGTCGGAGCTCCTACAATGAGCAGTTCTTC. Translating gives CASTPSSRRSSYNEQFF.

The chain joins TRBV4-3 to TRBJ1-3, with D maybe TRBD1 (6 bases). V dropped 0 bases and J dropped 8 bases, with 11 bases sitting between them. CDR1 is LGHNA and CDR2 is YSLEER in the germline V gene. The CDR3 length is 14 residues. CDR3 nucleotide sequence: TGCGCCAGCAGCCAAGAATTCAGGGGCGACACCATATATTTT. Its protein product is CASSQEFRGDTIYF.

This rearrangement joins TRBV9 to TRBJ2-7; D call uncertain. This CDR3 is built from 14 residues. Trimming shortened V by 0 bases and J by 1 base, and 8 bases separated the two germline ends. Germline CDR1 is SGDLS and CDR2 is YYNGEE. The CDR3 sequence is CASSVAELSYEQYF. The DNA for the CDR3 is TGTGCCAGCAGCGTAGCTGAACTTTCCTACGAGCAGTACTTC.

The chain couples TRBV20-1 to TRBJ2-1; 8 bases match TRBD2. J was trimmed by 7 bases and V by 6 bases; bases with no gene match: 2. From germline, CDR1 is DFQATT and CDR2 SNEGSKA (reference sequence). This CDR3 is built from 11 residues. CDR3 DNA: TGCAGTGCCCAGCGGGGGAATGAGCAGTTCTTC. Translated: CSAQRGNEQFF.

The chain uses TRBV6-5 and TRBJ2-1; 10 bases agree with TRBD2. Looked up from germline, CDR1 is MNHEY and CDR2 is SVGAGI. V was pared by 7 bases and J by 5 bases, with 8 bases of the junction left unmatched. The CDR3 consists of 15 residues. The CDR3 region is CASTVSGGQHNEQFF. The CDR3, as DNA: TGTGCCAGCACCGTTAGCGGGGGGCAACACAATGAGCAGTTCTTC.

CDR3 bases: TGTGCCGCCGGGTGGGACGGGGTTGGCACAGATACGCAGTATTTT. Translating it yields CAAGWDGVGTDTQYF. The chain couples TRBV28 to TRBJ2-3, with D possibly called TRBD1 or TRBD2 (5 bases each). From germline, CDR1 is MDHEN and CDR2 SYDVKM. The ends were cut back, 11 bases at V and 1 base at J, with 19 bases in the middle. The CDR3 contains 15 residues.

The chain links TRBV28 to TRBJ1-6; 7 bases match TRBD1. This CDR3 comprises 19 residues. V was clipped by 9 bases and J by 6 bases; unmatched bases: 23. CDR1 is MDHEN, CDR2 SYDVKM, per germline. The CDR3 is CASNPLDLKGARSNSPLHF. Written as DNA, the CDR3 is TGTGCCAGTAACCCGCTCGACCTGAAGGGGGCCCGTAGTAATTCACCCCTCCACTTT.

The chain is built from TRBV18 and TRBJ1-3; D is unresolved. Germline V lookup: CDR1 KGHSH, CDR2 LQKENI. The ends were cut back, 6 bases at V and 0 bases at J, with 9 bases in the middle. The CDR3 extends over 14 amino acids. CDR3 loop: CASSDGYSGNTIYF. The CDR3 DNA reads TGTGCCAGCTCGGACGGCTACTCTGGAAACACCATATATTTT.

The chain employs TRBV13 and TRBJ1-1; no definite D call. Between the trimmed V and J ends, which lost 4 bases and 0 bases, there was a span of 6 bases. Germline CDR1 and CDR2: PRHDT and FYEKMQ (reference sequence). The CDR3 is 13 amino acids. The CDR3: CASSSEVNTEAFF. Here the CDR3 DNA reads TGTGCCAGCAGCTCCGAGGTGAACACTGAAGCTTTCTTT.

The chain recombines TRBV7-9 with TRBJ2-7; 9 bases map to TRBD1. Germline V gives CDR1 SEHNR, CDR2 FQNEAQ (reference sequence). V gave up 5 bases and J gave up 3 bases; unmatched junction bases: 8. There are 15 residues in the CDR3. Here the CDR3 DNA reads TGTGCCAGCAGCCCCCGGGGACAGGGAGGCTACGAGCAGTACTTC. Translated: CASSPRGQGGYEQYF.

The chain has TRBV4-1 and TRBJ2-7; D is perhaps TRBD1 (5 bases). Germline CDR1 is MGHRA and CDR2 is YSYEKL. This CDR3 spans 14 amino acids. V lost 4 bases and J lost 3, with 13 bases in between. CDR3: CASSPTIRGYEQYF. The CDR3 DNA sequence: TGCGCCAGCAGCCCTACCATAAGGGGCTACGAGCAGTACTTC.

V is TRBV19 and J is TRBJ2-3; 9 nucleotides line up with TRBD2. The germline V gene encodes CDR1 LNHDA and CDR2 SQIVND (reference sequence). J gave up 5 bases and V 0 bases, and 6 bases lay outside the gene matches. The length of the CDR3 is 16 residues. The CDR3 region has the DNA TGTGCCAGTAGTATAGAACGAGCGGGGGGACTAGATACGCAGTATTTT. This translates into CASSIERAGGLDTQYF.